Below, one TCR beta chain is given with its context. The source of the sample is a study of cytomegalovirus exposure and HLA in healthy donors. Study summary: Earlier, 95 million to 140 million unique TCR beta sequences were recovered from roughly 180 million T cells by an analysis.

Amplification used 60 Vbeta primers and 13 Jbeta primers. The table came from immunoSEQ multiplex PCR; TCRdb's copy has only in-frame clones and leaves some out. The table has more than 110,000 clones, around 76% seen once; the top ten hold 2.8%. Trimming shortened V by 3 bases and J by 4 bases, and 9 bases separated the two germline ends. The CDR3 extends over 14 amino acids. Germline CDR1 is MNHEY and CDR2 is SMNVEV (reference sequence). This rearrangement joins TRBV27 to TRBJ1-4; tentative D call: TRBD1 (5 bases). The source is a male donor in good health and CMV-seronegative. Sequencing was carried out using PBMCs. The CDR3 DNA is TGTGCCAGCAGTTTTAGGGGCCATAATGAAAAACTGTTTTTT. This sequence encodes CASSFRGHNEKLFF.